Here is one T cell receptor (beta chain) with its context. Its target is not known. This sample's treatment: oral pan-JAK inhibitor, 5-10 mg twice daily. Peripheral blood samples and lesional scalp punch biopsies were obtained from alopecia areata patients. After isolation, RNA underwent reverse transcription to generate cDNA as the sequencing template. Assay used: immunoSEQ multiplex PCR; TCRdb lists only in-frame clones, some missing. This table has hundreds of thousands of clones, about 60% appearing once. This CDR3 contains 14 residues. V trimming: 3 bases; J trimming: 0 bases; junction bases outside the gene matches: 5. CDR1 and CDR2 from the germline V gene are GTSNPN and SVGIG (reference sequence). This entry belongs to a study of CD8+ T cells in alopecia areata. Study-level background: Tofacitinib lasted 6 to 18 months, then 6 months off drug. General observations from the study: Only a single nonresponder existed, so baseline CD8+ expansion links stay unclear.

The starting material was CD4+ T cells sorted from blood, obtained at week 52, from a patient treated with tofacitinib. The TCR sequence derives from a human donor with alopecia areata. The chain carries TRBV30 and TRBJ2-7, with 7 bases matching TRBD2. CDR3 sequence (DNA): TGTGCCTGGAGCTTGGGGGGGAGCTCCTACGAGCAGTACTTC. This gives the protein CAWSLGGSSYEQYF.